This TCR beta chain is from a study of blood T cell repertoires in COVID-19. About the research overall: From the United States, Italy and Spain came samples of acute and convalescent COVID-19. T cells, B-cell-depleted T cells, or PBMCs supplied cDNA or gDNA.

This CDR3 has 15 amino acids. V lost 5 bases to trimming and J lost 6 bases; unmatched junction nucleotides: 8. Germline V CDR1 and CDR2: SEHNR, FQNEAQ (reference sequence). Per the study methods: Counts of nucleated cells, estimated from reference gene primer amplification, were obtained. Repertoires were generated with immunoSEQ multiplex PCR, while TCRdb's copy carries only in-frame clones and drops some. That table supplies the V and J calls and clone size; D and trimming were determined from the DNA. The sample shows 25,000 to 30,000 clones, 85% to 90% of them seen only once. Sequencing was carried out using peripheral blood. This sequence originates from a man in his sixties or seventies with acute or convalescent COVID-19. The gene calls are TRBV7-9 and TRBJ1-5; 9 bases are shared with TRBD1. The CDR3 reads CASSRPGQGVQPQHF. The DNA for the CDR3 is TGTGCCAGCAGCCGGCCGGGACAGGGTGTTCAGCCCCAGCATTTT.